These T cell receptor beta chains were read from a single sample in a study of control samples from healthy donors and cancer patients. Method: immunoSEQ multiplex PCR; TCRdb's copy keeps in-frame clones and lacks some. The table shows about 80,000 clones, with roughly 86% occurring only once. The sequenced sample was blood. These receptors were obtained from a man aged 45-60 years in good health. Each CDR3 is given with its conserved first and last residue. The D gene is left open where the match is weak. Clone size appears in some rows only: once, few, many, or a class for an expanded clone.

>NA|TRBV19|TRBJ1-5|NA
TGTGCCAGTAGTATAATCACGGGAAATAGCAATCAGCCCCAGCATTTT
CASSIITGNSNQPQHF
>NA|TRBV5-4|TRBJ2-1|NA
TGTGCCAGCAGCTTGGGGGGCTCCTACAATGAGCAGTTCTTC
CASSLGGSYNEQFF
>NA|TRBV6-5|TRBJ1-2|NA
TGTGCCAGCAGTCCCCGGGACCTAAACTATGGCTACACCTTC
CASSPRDLNYGYTF
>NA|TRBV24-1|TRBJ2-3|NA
TGTGCCACCAGTGATCCAGGGGGCACAGATACGCAGTATTTT
CATSDPGGTDTQYF
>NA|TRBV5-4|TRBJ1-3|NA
TGTGCCAGCAGCTGGGCTGGAGGGGTTGGAAACACCATATATTTT
CASSWAGGVGNTIYF
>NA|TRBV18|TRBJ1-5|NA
TGTGCCAGCTCACCAGGACCTAATCAGCCCCAGCATTTT
CASSPGPNQPQHF
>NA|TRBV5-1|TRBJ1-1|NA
TGCGCCAGCAGCCTTTGGGGTCCGAACACTGAAGCTTTCTTT
CASSLWGPNTEAFF
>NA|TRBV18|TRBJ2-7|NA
TGTGCCAGCTCACCACCCGCGGGCTCCTACGAGCAGTACTTC
CASSPPAGSYEQYF
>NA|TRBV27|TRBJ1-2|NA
TGTGCCAGCAGTTCATCGTCGCGAACCGGCTACACCTTC
CASSSSSRTGYTF
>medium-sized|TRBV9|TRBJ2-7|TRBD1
TGTGCCAGCAGCGTAGGGCTGGGACAGGCCTACGAGCAGTACTTC
CASSVGLGQAYEQYF
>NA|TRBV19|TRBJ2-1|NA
TGTGCCAGTAGTATATCCCGATGGGGTGAGCAGTTCTTC
CASSISRWGEQFF
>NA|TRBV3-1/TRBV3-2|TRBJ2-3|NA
TGTGCCAGCAGCCAAGGGGTGGGAGCGCAGTATTTT
CASSQGVGAQYF
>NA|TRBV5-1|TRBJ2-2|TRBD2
TGCGCCAGCAGCTCGAGGACTAGCGGGGGGGCAAGCACCGGGGAGCTGTTTTTT
CASSSRTSGGASTGELFF
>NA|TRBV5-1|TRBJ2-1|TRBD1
TGCGCCAGCAGCACTGGCTACCGGGACAGTAAAAATGAGCAGTTCTTC
CASSTGYRDSKNEQFF
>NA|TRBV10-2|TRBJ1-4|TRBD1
TGCGCCAGCAGTGAAACAGGGGGTGGACTGTTTTTT
CASSETGGGLFF
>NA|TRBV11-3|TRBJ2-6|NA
TGTGCCAGCAGCTTAGGAGGCTTCTCTGGGGCCAACGTCCTGACTTTC
CASSLGGFSGANVLTF
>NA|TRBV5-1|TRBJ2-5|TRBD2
TGCGCCAGCAGCTTAGGAAGCGGGGGGAGTCAAGAGACCCAGTACTTC
CASSLGSGGSQETQYF
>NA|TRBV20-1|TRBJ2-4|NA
TGCAGTGCTAGTGGGATGGGGGAGGCTCAGTACTTC
CSASGMGEAQYF
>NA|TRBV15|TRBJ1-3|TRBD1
TGTGCCCCCAGCAGAGATAAGACAGGGTCTGGAAACACCATATATTTT
CAPSRDKTGSGNTIYF
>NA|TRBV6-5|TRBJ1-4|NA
TGTGCCAGCATGGGAGGGAACCCCTCTGAAAAACTGTTTTTT
CASMGGNPSEKLFF
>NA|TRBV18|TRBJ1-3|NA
TGTGCCAGCTCACCACCGGGAGGGACTGGAAACACCATATATTTT
CASSPPGGTGNTIYF
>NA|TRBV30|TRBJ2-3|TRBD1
TGTGCCTGGAGTGGAAGACAGGGGGCCCGCACAGATACGCAGTATTTT
CAWSGRQGARTDTQYF
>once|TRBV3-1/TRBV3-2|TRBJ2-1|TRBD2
TGTGCCAGCAGCCCGGTAACTAGCGGGTCTAATGAGCAGTTCTTC
CASSPVTSGSNEQFF
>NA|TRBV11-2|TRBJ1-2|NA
TGTGCCAGCAACAGTGGAGTTAACTATGGCTACACCTTC
CASNSGVNYGYTF
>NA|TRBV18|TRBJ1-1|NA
TGTGCCAGCTCACCAAGGCCCCGCCAGAACACTGAAGCTTTCTTT
CASSPRPRQNTEAFF
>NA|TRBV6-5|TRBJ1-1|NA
TGTGCCAGTTCGACAGGTGGGAACACTGAAGCTTTCTTT
CASSTGGNTEAFF
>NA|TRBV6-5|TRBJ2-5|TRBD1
TGTGCCAGCATTCACGCCGGGACAGGGAGGGAGACCCAGTACTTC
CASIHAGTGRETQYF
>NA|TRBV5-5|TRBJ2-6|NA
TGTGCCAGCAGCCCCTCTGTGAGTCCCGGGGCCAACGTCCTGACTTTC
CASSPSVSPGANVLTF
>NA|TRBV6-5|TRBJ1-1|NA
TGTGCCAGCAACACCGGGGGGCCGAACACTGAAGCTTTCTTT
CASNTGGPNTEAFF
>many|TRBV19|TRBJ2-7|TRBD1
TGTGCCAGTAGCCCGGGACAGGGAAAAGGAGAGCAGTACTTC
CASSPGQGKGEQYF
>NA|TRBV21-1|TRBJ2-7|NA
TGTGCCAGCAGCAAAGGGGAAGGCAGGGACGACTCCTACGAGCAGTACTTC
CASSKGEGRDDSYEQYF
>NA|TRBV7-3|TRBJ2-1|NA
TGTGCCAGCAGTCATCCCCGGGACACCCCCCGGAATGAGCAGTTCTTC
CASSHPRDTPRNEQFF
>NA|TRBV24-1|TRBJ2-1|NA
TGTGCCACCAGTGTAATAGCGGCCCCCTACAATGAGCAGTTCTTC
CATSVIAAPYNEQFF
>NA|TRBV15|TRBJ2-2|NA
TGTGCCACCAGCATCCCCCTGGGGGATACCACCGGGGAGCTGTTTTTT
CATSIPLGDTTGELFF
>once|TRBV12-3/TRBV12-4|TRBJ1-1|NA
TGTGCCAGCAGCCCCCGCAGGGGCGCTGAAGCTTTCTTT
CASSPRRGAEAFF
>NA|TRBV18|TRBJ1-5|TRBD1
TGTGCCAGCTCACCATCTTACAGGGGGAATCAGCCCCAGCATTTT
CASSPSYRGNQPQHF
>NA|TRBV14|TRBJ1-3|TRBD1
TGTGCCAGCAGCGACAGGGGGCGAGGAAACACCATATATTTT
CASSDRGRGNTIYF
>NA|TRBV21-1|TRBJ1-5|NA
TGTGCCAGCAGCAAAGGTGTCCGGTGCCCGGGACAGGGGACGAATAGCAATCAGCCCCAGCATTTT
CASSKGVRCPGQGTNSNQPQHF
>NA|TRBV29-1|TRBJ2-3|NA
TGCAGCGTTGAAGGAGGGGATACGCAGTATTTT
CSVEGGDTQYF
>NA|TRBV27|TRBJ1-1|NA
TGTGCCAGCAGGACCACAGGGTCCGGACCATCTGAAGCTTTCTTT
CASRTTGSGPSEAFF
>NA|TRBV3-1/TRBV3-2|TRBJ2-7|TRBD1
TGTGCCAGCAGCCCGACAGGGGCCGAGCAGTACTTC
CASSPTGAEQYF
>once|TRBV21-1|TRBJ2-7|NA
TGTGCCAGCCCTAACCTCTACGAGCAGTACTTC
CASPNLYEQYF
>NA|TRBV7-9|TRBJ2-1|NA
TGTGCCAGCGGATGGATCGCTCAGGACAATGAGCAGTTCTTC
CASGWIAQDNEQFF
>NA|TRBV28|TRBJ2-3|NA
TGTGCCAGCGCAACGGGGGGCCGCACAGATACGCAGTATTTT
CASATGGRTDTQYF
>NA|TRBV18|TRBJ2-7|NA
TGTGCCAGCTCACAAGACCCTAGTAGCGAGCAGTACTTC
CASSQDPSSEQYF